Listed here are 10 T cell receptor beta chains from one sample, sequenced in a study of T cells in Graves' hyperthyroidism and ophthalmopathy. Researchers amplified the TCR beta CDR3 regions from RNA transcripts. The study used the HTBI primer set for a first-round RT-PCR of the TCR CDR3. Using its own MiXCR run on the multiplex PCR reads, TCRdb lists one record per CDR3 protein. The sample gives hundreds of thousands of distinct CDR3 sequences, about 15% of which show up once; approximately 32% is in the top ten. The sample comprised blood. All receptors derive from a woman aged 25 to 39 with Graves' hyperthyroidism.

This clonotype was picked up many times. The V gene is TRBV27, the J gene TRBJ1-6, with unresolved D. CDR1 MNHEY and CDR2 SMNVEV come from the germline V gene (reference sequence). The CDR3 runs 14 residues. The ends were cut back, 4 bases at V and 5 bases at J, with 9 bases in the middle. CDR3 sequence: CASSSSQDNSPLHF. The DNA of the CDR3 is TGTGCCAGCAGTTCCTCACAAGATAATTCACCCCTCCACTTT.

This clonotype was found a few times. The chain has TRBV5-1 and TRBJ2-1, with D perhaps assigned TRBD1 or TRBD2 (5 bases each). Trimming took off 3 bases at V and 2 bases at J, with 18 bases between the two ends. Germline V gene data show CDR1 as SGHRS and CDR2 as YFSETQ. This CDR3 spans 17 amino acids. CDR3 DNA: TGCGCCAGCAGCTCGAGTGTGACAGCGGTCCCCTACAATGAGCAGTTCTTC. This translates into CASSSSVTAVPYNEQFF. Full variable domain (remainder filled in from reference TRBV5-1 and TRBJ2-1): KAGVTQTPRYLIKTRGQQVTLSCSPISGHRSVSWYQQTPGQGLQFLFEYFSETQRNKGNFPGRFSGRQFSNSRSEMNVSTLELGDSALYLCASSSSVTAVPYNEQFFGPGTRLTVL.

This chain uses TRBV5-1 with TRBJ2-1; the D is unclear. V gave up 0 bases and J gave up 7 bases, with 8 bases separating them. CDR1 and CDR2 (germline): SGHRS, YFSETQ. This CDR3 is built from 13 residues. CDR3 protein: CASSLVFANEQFF. The CDR3 nucleotides are TGCGCCAGCAGCTTGGTATTTGCGAATGAGCAGTTCTTC. Looking up the rest from reference TRBV5-1 and TRBJ2-1 gives the full variable domain: KAGVTQTPRYLIKTRGQQVTLSCSPISGHRSVSWYQQTPGQGLQFLFEYFSETQRNKGNFPGRFSGRQFSNSRSEMNVSTLELGDSALYLCASSLVFANEQFFGPGTRLTVL.

There are many counts of this clonotype. This chain joins TRBV12-3 or TRBV12-4 and TRBJ2-1, with D maybe TRBD1 (6 bases). V gave up 4 bases and J gave up 2 bases, with 6 bases separating them. CDR3 size: 13 residues. CDR3 sequence: CASSWTAYNEQFF. The CDR3, as DNA: TGTGCCAGCAGTTGGACAGCCTACAATGAGCAGTTCTTC.

The V gene is TRBV3-1, the J gene TRBJ2-3; perhaps TRBD2 as D (5 bases). Germline V gene lookup returns CDR1 LGHDT and CDR2 YNNKEL (reference sequence). Trimming removed 4 bases at V and 0 bases at J, with 14 bases between. The CDR3 sequence is 16 residues long. The CDR3 loop is CASSPRRLTSTDTQYF. CDR3 DNA: TGTGCCAGCAGCCCTAGGAGGCTGACTAGCACAGATACGCAGTATTTT.

This clonotype showed up many times. The gene calls are TRBV2 and TRBJ1-2; D remains unclear. Germline lookup yields CDR1 SNHLY and CDR2 FYNNEI. The CDR3 is 14 amino acids. Trimming shortened V by 5 bases and J by 2 bases, and 12 bases separated the two germline ends. The CDR3 DNA reads TGTGCCAGCAGTTCTGTCGGACCAAACTATGGCTACACCTTC. It is translated as CASSSVGPNYGYTF.

Many counts were recorded for this clonotype. V gene TRBV6-1 combines with J gene TRBJ2-5; TRBD1 agrees at 8 bases. With V trimmed by 0 bases and J by 4 bases, 1 base remained unmatched. CDR3 length: 14 residues. The V gene's germline CDR1 is MNHNS and CDR2 SASEGT. CDR3 sequence: CASSEARGRETQYF. The CDR3 DNA reads TGTGCCAGCAGTGAAGCCAGGGGGCGAGAGACCCAGTACTTC.

J is TRBJ2-7 and V is TRBV6-1; 7 bases are shared with TRBD1. The germline V gene encodes CDR1 MNHNS and CDR2 SASEGT. The V and J ends lost 5 bases and 7 bases, in that order; junction bases with no gene match: 8. This CDR3 is built from 13 residues. The CDR3 DNA follows: TGTGCCAGCAGTCGCGACAGGGTGGGTGAGCAGTACTTC. Its protein is CASSRDRVGEQYF.

The rearrangement joins TRBV7-2 to TRBJ2-5; the match to TRBD2 covers 12 bases. Germline V gene data show CDR1 as SGHTA and CDR2 as FQGNSA. This CDR3 is 14 amino acids long. V shed 7 bases and J 5 bases; nucleotides not matched to a gene: 5. CDR3 DNA sequence: TGTGCCAGCATGACTAGCGGGAGTCGGGAGACCCAGTACTTC. Amino acids: CASMTSGSRETQYF.

Many counts were recorded for this clonotype. The V and J genes are TRBV28 and TRBJ2-3; D might be TRBD1 (6 bases). The CDR3 has 17 amino acids. Germline CDR1 and CDR2: MDHEN and SYDVKM. V was shortened by 5 bases and J by 1 base, with 19 bases between the two germline ends. The CDR3 reads CASSTYPTGKGTDTQYF. Here the CDR3 DNA reads TGTGCCAGCAGTACATATCCTACAGGGAAAGGCACAGATACGCAGTATTTT.